This TCR beta chain was captured in a study of neurological immune-mediated disorders. This clonotype has ten or more counts. TCRdb called the 5' RACE reads again in MiXCR, with one record for every CDR3 protein. The data show some 41,000 distinct CDR3 sequences, about 15% seen once. Germline CDR1 is DFQATT and CDR2 is SNEGSKA (reference sequence). This CDR3 has 13 residues. Trimming removed 5 bases from V and 5 bases from J; junction bases left unmatched: 2. The rearrangement uses TRBV20-1 and TRBJ2-1; 11 bases are a match to TRBD1. Input material: CD4+ T cells from blood. The sequence derives from a woman aged 55-70 years with HTLV-1-associated myelopathy (HAM/TSP). For the CDR3, the DNA is TGCAGTGCTCGGACAGGGGGCCACAATGAGCAGTTCTTC. This gives the protein CSARTGGHNEQFF.